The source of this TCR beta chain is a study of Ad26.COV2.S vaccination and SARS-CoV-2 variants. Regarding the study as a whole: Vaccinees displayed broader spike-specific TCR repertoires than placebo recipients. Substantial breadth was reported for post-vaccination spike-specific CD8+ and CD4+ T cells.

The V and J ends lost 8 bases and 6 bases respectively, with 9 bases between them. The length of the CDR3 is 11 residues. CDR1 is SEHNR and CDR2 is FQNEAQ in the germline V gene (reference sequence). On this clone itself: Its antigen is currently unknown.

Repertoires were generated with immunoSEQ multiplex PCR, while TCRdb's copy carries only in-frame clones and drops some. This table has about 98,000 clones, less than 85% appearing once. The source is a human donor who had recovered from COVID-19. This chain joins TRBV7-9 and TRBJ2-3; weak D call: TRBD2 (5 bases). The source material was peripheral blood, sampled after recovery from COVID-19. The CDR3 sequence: CASGSGDTQYF. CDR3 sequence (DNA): TGTGCCAGCGGCTCGGGGGATACGCAGTATTTT.